This T cell receptor beta chain was found in a study of blood T cells in healthy people across ages (dated by TCRdb to 2014 to 2015). Concerning the study at large: In model experiments, template switching captured roughly one uniquely barcoded TCR beta cDNA molecule for every two T cells. Using deep sequencing normalized with unique cDNA molecular identifiers, the study measured how TCR beta repertoire diversity changes with age. Four age groups were formed from the donors: young (average around 15 years), middle-aged (around 40), aged (roughly 58) and long-lived (approximately 78). To avoid experimental bias, donors of different ages were spread randomly across the sequencing lanes. The study analyzed two additional independent replicas of 1 million unique cDNA reads from the same blood draw for two donors, one aged 18 to 30 and one aged 80 or older. What the study reported, not specific to this receptor: Compared with the aged group, the long-lived group had more naive CD4+ T cells, fewer expanded clones and increased TCR diversity, a pattern suggesting age selection. Observed TCR beta diversity per million T cells fell roughly linearly with age, and a significant reduction was already apparent by age about 38. Donor CMV infection status was unknown, potentially confounding age-related changes in expanded clonotypes. Because profiling used bulk unsorted PBMCs, naive and antigen-experienced compartments could not be compared conclusively. Estimates of total diversity based on one million sequenced T cells were regarded as lower bounds and as underestimates. Observed TCR beta diversity correlated strongly with the percentage of naive T cells measured by flow cytometry.

Donors were 40 or so systemically healthy Caucasian individuals from Russia aged roughly 6 to 95 years. Each donor gave about 9.8 milliliters of peripheral blood, drawn into EDTA-treated Vacutainer tubes. Ficoll-Paque density-gradient centrifugation was used to isolate PBMCs, with at least 6 million per sample. Trizol reagent was used to extract total RNA from the PBMCs, yielding at least 6 micrograms per sample. For every donor, an aliquot of PBMCs went through flow cytometry to measure the percentages of naive CD45RAhigh/CD27high T cells. V has 3 bases trimmed and J has 0 bases trimmed; junction bases matching no gene number 9. Based on the germline V gene (reference sequence), the CDR1 and CDR2 sequences are MNHEY and SMNVEV. Including the terminal cysteine and phenylalanine, the CDR3 comprises 17 residues. Only the CDR3 DNA is retained, 51 bases long and in frame from the first base. Points on this clonotype: Its antigen target is currently unknown. Base quality data are lacking; no much larger clone is found one base away.

The receptor library was made with 5' RACE. A second PCR of roughly 7 to 11 cycles was performed with a sample-barcoded 5' primer and a J-beta primer mix. Each TCR beta cDNA molecule received a unique molecular identifier from a template-switch 5' adaptor carrying 12 random nucleotides. At least 2.5 million CDR3-containing paired-end reads were obtained from each sample. First-strand cDNA synthesis was performed from all RNA using the Mint cDNA synthesis kit, with priming by a TRBC-specific oligonucleotide. Following uracil-DNA glycosylase treatment, all cDNA underwent a first 18-cycle PCR with the universal primers M1SS and BC2_uni_R. The source study handled its data this way. For normalization, 1 million high-quality reads were randomly selected from each sample, with every read carrying a distinct molecular identifier. Reads with shared molecular identifiers were discarded instead of being binned into consensus sequences. MiTCR, run with a Q25 quality threshold and the strictest error-elimination algorithm, handled CDR3 identification, clonotype clustering and error correction. A nonparametric unseen species model with Euler transformation was used to estimate lower-bound total TCR beta diversity. The public reads were reanalyzed by TCRdb: fastp trimming at Q25, MiXCR alignment, in-frame beta chains only. All rows with the same CDR3 protein become a single entry with the most common DNA and genes. The authors' filters were not applied to this entry. Within this sample are some 1,800,000 distinct CDR3 sequences, with roughly two fifths of them counted one time only. The ten biggest clones cover roughly 23% of the sample.

Sequenced input: blood. The chain joins TRBV27 to TRBJ1-2; the central 8 bases match TRBD1. The clonotype comes from a human donor in good health. The CDR3 protein sequence reads: CASSLDRDSFANYGYTF. The DNA sequence is as follows: TGTGCCAGCAGTTTGGACAGGGACTCATTCGCTAACTATGGCTACACCTTC.